The 9 T cell receptor beta chains in this list originate from one sample, sequenced in a study of blood T cell repertoires in COVID-19. The assay was immunoSEQ multiplex PCR, and TCRdb's table has in-frame clones only and misses some. The sample holds about 100,000 clones, 80% seen once. Sequencing was done on a sample of peripheral blood. These receptors were obtained from a man between 70 and 80 years old with active or convalescent COVID-19.

The chain has TRBV10-3 and TRBJ1-1, with TRBD1 matching 9 bases. V gave up 3 bases and J gave up 2 bases; unmatched junction bases: 4. Germline assignment: CDR1 ENHRY and CDR2 SYGVKD. The CDR3 loop spans 15 amino acids. Written as DNA, the CDR3 is TGTGCCATCAGTGACGGGGACAGGGTAAACACTGAAGCTTTCTTT. It encodes CAISDGDRVNTEAFF.

The V call is TRBV28, the J call TRBJ2-7; 13 bases align to TRBD2. The V gene's germline CDR1 is MDHEN and CDR2 SYDVKM. CDR3 length: 18 residues. J gave up 2 bases and V 6 bases, and 13 bases lay outside the gene matches. The CDR3 DNA follows: TGTGCCAGCAGACCCGGGACTAGCGGGGCCTTGCAGACCTACGAGCAGTACTTC. It yields the protein CASRPGTSGALQTYEQYF.

The chain recombines TRBV30 with TRBJ1-3, with D possibly being TRBD1 (6 bases). The CDR3 has 15 amino acids. The germline V and J ends were trimmed by 0 bases and 4 bases, with 13 bases remaining between them. Germline CDR1 reads GTSNPN; CDR2 reads SVGIG (reference sequence). CDR3 nucleotide sequence: TGTGCCTGGAGTGTAACGTCCCAGGGGGGAAACACCATATATTTT. This gives the protein CAWSVTSQGGNTIYF.

The chain couples TRBV9 to TRBJ2-3; TRBD1 aligns across 8 bases. The J segment lost 2 bases and the V segment lost 0 bases, leaving 8 bases of the junction unmatched. The CDR3 covers 17 residues. The V gene's germline CDR1 is SGDLS and CDR2 YYNGEE. The CDR3 is CASSVDSGTGLTDTQYF. DNA for the CDR3: TGTGCCAGCAGCGTAGATTCCGGGACAGGCCTCACAGATACGCAGTATTTT.

This rearrangement joins TRBV9 to TRBJ1-3; 7 nucleotides line up with TRBD1. V trimming: 4 bases; J trimming: 0 bases; junction bases outside the gene matches: 10. This CDR3 is built from 17 residues. CDR1 is SGDLS, CDR2 YYNGEE, per germline. CDR3 loop: CASSTPGQPSSGNTIYF. The CDR3 nucleotides are TGTGCCAGCAGCACCCCGGGACAGCCCAGCTCTGGAAACACCATATATTTT.

V gene TRBV10-3 combines with J gene TRBJ2-1; TRBD2 aligns across 9 bases. Looked up from germline, CDR1 is ENHRY and CDR2 is SYGVKD. J was trimmed by 0 bases and V by 5 bases; bases with no gene match: 11. The CDR3 has 18 amino acids. The CDR3 is CAISPSGGRKSSYNEQFF. The DNA of the CDR3 is TGTGCCATCAGTCCAAGCGGGGGGCGTAAGAGCTCCTACAATGAGCAGTTCTTC.

The chain carries TRBV30 and TRBJ1-2; the D gene is possibly TRBD1 (5 bases). Trimming left V 1 base short and J 1 base short, with 10 bases between. The CDR3 is 14 residues long. Germline V gene lookup returns CDR1 GTSNPN and CDR2 SVGIG (reference sequence). In DNA, the CDR3 is TGTGCCTGGAGTGGGGGCAGTTTTAACTATGGCTACACCTTC. This gives the protein CAWSGGSFNYGYTF. Full variable domain (remainder filled in from reference TRBV30 and TRBJ1-2): SQTIHQWPATLVQPVGSPLSLECTVEGTSNPNLYWYRQAAGRGLQLLFYSVGIGQISSEVPQNLSASRPQDRQFILSSKKLLLSDSGFYLCAWSGGSFNYGYTFGSGTRLTVV.

The chain employs TRBV28 and TRBJ2-7; the D gene is possibly TRBD2 (6 bases). Trimming took off 7 bases at V and 5 bases at J, with 15 bases between the two ends. From germline, CDR1 is MDHEN and CDR2 SYDVKM. This CDR3 is 13 amino acids long. The CDR3 here is CASTAGRINEQYF. In nucleotides, the CDR3 is TGTGCCAGCACCGCGGGACGGATCAACGAGCAGTACTTC.

There are a few counts of this clone. The genes are TRBV5-1 and TRBJ1-1; D might be TRBD1 (5 bases). Germline CDR1 SGHRS, CDR2 YFSETQ. The CDR3 runs to 16 residues. Trimming took off 1 base at V and 0 bases at J, with 13 bases between the two ends. The CDR3 nucleotides read TGCGCCAGCAGCTTGATGGGGCCGAGACTGAACACTGAAGCTTTCTTT. Protein sequence: CASSLMGPRLNTEAFF.